A selection of T cell receptor beta chains follows, all from one sample in a study of cytomegalovirus exposure and HLA in healthy donors. The method was immunoSEQ multiplex PCR; TCRdb's version includes in-frame clones alone and lacks a portion of them. This table has 85,000 to 100,000 clones, more than 55% appearing once. The sequenced material came from PBMCs. The receptors shown here come from a human donor in good health. The CDR3 runs from the conserved cysteine through the conserved F or W. Each record gives: V gene, D gene, J gene, clone size, CDR3 length, CDR3 DNA, CDR3 protein. D genes are given only for firm matches. Clone size appears in some rows only: once, few, many, or a class for an expanded clone.

TRBV9	TRBD2	TRBJ2-2	NA	15	TGTGCCAGCAGCCCCGTACTAGCGGGCACCGGGGAGCTGTTTTTT	CASSPVLAGTGELFF
TRBV18	NA	TRBJ2-7	NA	14	TGTGCCAGCTCTTGGACGCCGGGGGACTACGAGCAGTACTTC	CASSWTPGDYEQYF
TRBV9	TRBD1	TRBJ2-5	once	15	TGTGCCAGCAGCGTGGGGACAGGGGGTACGGAGACCCAGTACTTC	CASSVGTGGTETQYF
TRBV5-1	NA	TRBJ1-1	few	14	TGCGCCAGCAGCTTATACAGGGTGGGAACTGAAGCTTTCTTT	CASSLYRVGTEAFF
TRBV7-3	NA	TRBJ2-2	NA	16	TGTGCCAGCAGCTTAGACGGGGAGGCCAACACCGGGGAGCTGTTTTTT	CASSLDGEANTGELFF
TRBV5-1	TRBD1	TRBJ1-2	NA	14	TGCGCCAGCACAGTTCGGGACAGTAACTATGGCTACACCTTC	CASTVRDSNYGYTF
TRBV11-3	NA	TRBJ1-2	NA	13	TGTGCCAGCAGCACGGGGGTAGGCCTTTTCTACACCTTC	CASSTGVGLFYTF
TRBV19	NA	TRBJ1-2	NA	12	TGTGCCAGTAGTATACAGGGCTATGGCTACACCTTC	CASSIQGYGYTF
TRBV5-4	TRBD1	TRBJ1-4	few	14	TGTGCCAGCAGCAGGGACAGGAGTAATGAAAAACTGTTTTTT	CASSRDRSNEKLFF
TRBV6-6	NA	TRBJ1-1	NA	13	TGTGCCAGCAGTTACTCGATGGGGCCTGAAGCTTTCTTT	CASSYSMGPEAFF
TRBV29-1	NA	TRBJ1-4	NA	13	TGCAGCGTTGAGGTCAGATCCAATGAAAAACTGTTTTTT	CSVEVRSNEKLFF
TRBV7-3	TRBD2	TRBJ2-2	few	14	TGTGCCAGCAGCTTAGGACTAGCGGCCGGGGAGCTGTTTTTT	CASSLGLAAGELFF
TRBV19	NA	TRBJ2-5	NA	14	TGTGCCAGTAGTCCAACAGGGTCACAAGAGACCCAGTACTTC	CASSPTGSQETQYF
TRBV6-5	NA	TRBJ2-7	few	12	TGTGCCAGCAGCTACGGCCCGTACGAGCAGTACTTC	CASSYGPYEQYF
TRBV7-2	NA	TRBJ1-5	few	13	TGTGCCAGCAGCTTAGCGCGGTATCAGCCCCAGCATTTT	CASSLARYQPQHF
TRBV6-5	TRBD1	TRBJ1-2	NA	14	TGTGCCAGCAGTTACACCGGGACAGGGGTTGGCTACACCTTC	CASSYTGTGVGYTF
TRBV7-8	NA	TRBJ2-7	few	14	TGTGCCAGCAGTCCCTCTACAGGGGAGGCCGAGCAGTACTTC	CASSPSTGEAEQYF
TRBV27	TRBD1	TRBJ2-2	NA	13	TGTGCCAGCAATACAGGGGTCACCGGGGAGCTGTTTTTT	CASNTGVTGELFF
TRBV29-1	NA	TRBJ2-7	NA	11	TGCAGCGTGGGGAGAGGTCACGAGCAGTACTTC	CSVGRGHEQYF
TRBV5-1	NA	TRBJ2-1	NA	11	TGCGCCAGCAGGGGAGTGAATGAGCAGTTCTTC	CASRGVNEQFF
TRBV6-1	TRBD2	TRBJ2-5	NA	15	TGTGCCAGCACCGAACAGGCTAGCGGGGGGGGGACCCAGTACTTC	CASTEQASGGGTQYF
TRBV20-1	NA	TRBJ2-2	NA	11	TGCAGTGCTAGATACTCTGGGGAGCTGTTTTTT	CSARYSGELFF
TRBV10-2	TRBD1	TRBJ1-2	NA	15	TGCGCCAGCAATTCTTATGCCCAGGGGGACTATGGCTACACCTTC	CASNSYAQGDYGYTF
TRBV2	TRBD1	TRBJ1-2	NA	15	TGTGCCAGCAGTTCCGGGACAGGGGGCCCCTATGGCTACACCTTC	CASSSGTGGPYGYTF
TRBV9	NA	TRBJ1-3	once	13	TGTGCCAGTAACAGTGACTCTGGAAACACCATATATTTT	CASNSDSGNTIYF
TRBV7-8	NA	TRBJ1-2	NA	14	TGTGCCAGCAGCTCAAACCAGGGGCAGGATGGCTACACCTTC	CASSSNQGQDGYTF
TRBV5-1	TRBD2	TRBJ2-1	NA	15	TGCGCCAGCAGCTTGGGTAGCGGGGCCCTCAATGAGCAGTTCTTC	CASSLGSGALNEQFF
TRBV7-2	NA	TRBJ2-1	once	13	TGTGCCAGCAGCTTATTAGCCATTCAGGGGTTGTTCTTC	CASSLLAIQGLFF
TRBV7-2	NA	TRBJ1-5	few	14	TGTGCCAGCAGCGTACCCACCCCCGGTGGGCCCCAGCATTTT	CASSVPTPGGPQHF
TRBV5-1	NA	TRBJ2-7	NA	13	TGCGCCAGCAGCTTGGCAAGGAGTTACGAGCAGTACTTC	CASSLARSYEQYF
TRBV5-4	TRBD1	TRBJ1-1	few	15	TGTGCCAGCAGCTTGGTGGCAGGGGGGAACACTGAAGCTTTCTTT	CASSLVAGGNTEAFF
TRBV7-2	TRBD1	TRBJ1-2	NA	16	TGTGCCAGCAGCTCTAGTGGGACAGGAGCTAACTATGGCTACACCTTC	CASSSSGTGANYGYTF
TRBV5-1	TRBD1	TRBJ2-5	NA	14	TGCGCCAGCAGCTTCGGGACAGTACAAGAGACCCAGTACTTC	CASSFGTVQETQYF
TRBV25-1	NA	TRBJ2-3	NA	17	TGTGCCAGCAGTGAATACTCAGCGCGAACTAGCACAGATGCGCAGTATTTT	CASSEYSARTSTDAQYF
TRBV5-8	TRBD1	TRBJ2-1	few	15	TGTGCCAGCAGCTACCCGACAGGGTCCTACAATGAGCAGTTCTTC	CASSYPTGSYNEQFF
TRBV5-1	NA	TRBJ2-2	NA	16	TGCGCCAGCAGCTTGGGGGCAGGGGTGAACACCGGGGAGCTGTTTTTT	CASSLGAGVNTGELFF
TRBV7-9	NA	TRBJ2-7	once	14	TGTGCCAGCAGCTTAACTAGGCGCATCTACGAGCAGTACTTC	CASSLTRRIYEQYF
TRBV5-1	TRBD1	TRBJ2-6	NA	16	TGCGCCAGCAGCGTGGACAGGGTATCTGGGGCCAACGTCCTGACTTTC	CASSVDRVSGANVLTF
TRBV5-4	NA	TRBJ2-3	few	15	TGTGCCAGCAGCTTGGAGTCTAGATTGACAGATACGCAGTATTTT	CASSLESRLTDTQYF
TRBV7-7	TRBD1	TRBJ2-5	NA	15	TGTGCCAGCAGCTTAGCGCCGGGACAGGGAGAGACCCAGTACTTC	CASSLAPGQGETQYF
TRBV5-6	NA	TRBJ1-6	NA	14	TGTGCCAGCAGCTTGGGGCAGGGTGCGGCCGCCAGCCACTTT	CASSLGQGAAASHF
TRBV4-3	TRBD2	TRBJ2-3	NA	18	TGCGCCAGCAGCCAAGGGGGCTGGACTAGCGGGAGAACAGATACGCAGTCTTTT	CASSQGGWTSGRTDTQSF
TRBV5-1	NA	TRBJ1-4	NA	13	TGCGCCAGCAGCTCAACTCAGGGTGAAAAACTGTTTTTT	CASSSTQGEKLFF
TRBV19	TRBD2	TRBJ2-3	NA	16	TGTGCCAGTAGTACCACTAGCGGGGGAGGCACAGATACGCAGTATTTT	CASSTTSGGGTDTQYF
TRBV5-4	TRBD2	TRBJ2-7	NA	15	TGTGCCAGCAGCTGGCGACTAGCGGGGATAAACGAGCAGTACTTC	CASSWRLAGINEQYF
TRBV11-3	TRBD2	TRBJ2-1	NA	15	TGTGCCAGCAGCTTAGATGGACTAGCGGGGAATGAGCAGTTCTTC	CASSLDGLAGNEQFF
TRBV5-1	TRBD2	TRBJ2-3	few	16	TGCGCCAGCAGCTTGCCCGGGACTAGCGGCGGGGATACGCAGTATTTT	CASSLPGTSGGDTQYF
TRBV9	TRBD1	TRBJ2-7	once	14	TGTGCCAGCAGCCCTCGACAGGGGGCAGCCGAGCAGTACTTC	CASSPRQGAAEQYF
TRBV6-5	NA	TRBJ1-3	NA	15	TGTGCCAGCACGGCAGGGGAAGGCTCTGGAAACACCATATATTTT	CASTAGEGSGNTIYF
TRBV25-1	TRBD1	TRBJ2-5	NA	14	TGTGCCAGCAGTGGGCCGACAGGGATAGAGGCCCAGTACTTC	CASSGPTGIEAQYF
TRBV11-3	TRBD1	TRBJ2-7	few	14	TGTGCCAGCAGCTTCCGGGACAGGGCCTACGAGCAGTACTTC	CASSFRDRAYEQYF
TRBV19	NA	TRBJ1-2	NA	12	TGTGCCAGTATTTCAGGCAGCTATGGCTACACCTTC	CASISGSYGYTF
TRBV2	TRBD1	TRBJ1-4	NA	12	TGTGCCAGCAACAGGGGGCGTGAAAAACTGTTTTTT	CASNRGREKLFF
TRBV19	NA	TRBJ1-6	few	14	TGTGCCAGCAATGGGGCTGCGGGGCCCTCACCCCTCCACTTT	CASNGAAGPSPLHF
TRBV19	TRBD1	TRBJ1-1	NA	15	TGTGCCAGTAGTATCACAGGGGGCAGATACACTGAAGCTTTCTTT	CASSITGGRYTEAFF
TRBV21-1	NA	TRBJ1-5	once	18	TGTGCCAGCAGCAACACTGCTACAGGGAAGGAGGTAGATCAGCCCCAGCATTTT	CASSNTATGKEVDQPQHF
TRBV10-3	TRBD2	TRBJ2-7	few	16	TGTGCCATCAGTGAGTTGGGGGAGGGTTCCTCCTACGAGCAGTACTTC	CAISELGEGSSYEQYF